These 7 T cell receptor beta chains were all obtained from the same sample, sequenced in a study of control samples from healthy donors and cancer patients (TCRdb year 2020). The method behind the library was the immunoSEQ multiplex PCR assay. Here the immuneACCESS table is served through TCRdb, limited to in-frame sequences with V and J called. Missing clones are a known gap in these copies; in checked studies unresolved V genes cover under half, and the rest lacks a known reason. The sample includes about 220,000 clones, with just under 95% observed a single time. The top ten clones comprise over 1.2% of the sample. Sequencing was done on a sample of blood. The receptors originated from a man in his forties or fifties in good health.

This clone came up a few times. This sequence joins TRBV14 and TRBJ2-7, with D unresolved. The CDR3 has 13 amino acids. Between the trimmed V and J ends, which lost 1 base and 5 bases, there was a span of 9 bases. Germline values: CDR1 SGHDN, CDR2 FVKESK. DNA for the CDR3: TGTGCCAGCAGCCAAGTCTTCTACGACGAGCAGTACTTC. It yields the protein CASSQVFYDEQYF.

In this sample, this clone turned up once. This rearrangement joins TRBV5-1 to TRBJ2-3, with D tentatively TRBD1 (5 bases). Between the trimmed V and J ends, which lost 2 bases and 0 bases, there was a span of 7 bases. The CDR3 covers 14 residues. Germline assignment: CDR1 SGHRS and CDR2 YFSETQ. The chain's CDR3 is CASSFKGSTDTQYF. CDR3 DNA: TGCGCCAGCAGCTTCAAGGGGAGCACAGATACGCAGTATTTT.

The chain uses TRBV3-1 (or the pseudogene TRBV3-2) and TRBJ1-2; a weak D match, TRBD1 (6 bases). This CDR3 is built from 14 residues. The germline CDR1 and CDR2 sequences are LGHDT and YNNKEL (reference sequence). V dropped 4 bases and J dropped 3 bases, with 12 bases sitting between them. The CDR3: CASSRAYRDYGYTF. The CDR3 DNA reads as TGTGCCAGCAGCCGAGCTTACAGGGACTATGGCTACACCTTC.

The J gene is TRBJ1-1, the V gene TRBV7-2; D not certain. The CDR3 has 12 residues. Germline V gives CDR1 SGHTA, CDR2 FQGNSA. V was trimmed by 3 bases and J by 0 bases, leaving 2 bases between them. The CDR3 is CASSFLNTEAFF. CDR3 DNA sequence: TGTGCCAGCAGCTTCCTGAACACTGAAGCTTTCTTT.

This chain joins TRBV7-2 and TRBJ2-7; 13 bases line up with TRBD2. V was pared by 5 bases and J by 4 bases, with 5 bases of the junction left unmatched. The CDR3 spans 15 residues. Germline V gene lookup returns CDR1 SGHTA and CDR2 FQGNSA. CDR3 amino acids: CASSKGTSGEYEQYV. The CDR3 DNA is TGTGCCAGCAGCAAGGGGACTAGCGGGGAATACGAGCAGTACGTC.

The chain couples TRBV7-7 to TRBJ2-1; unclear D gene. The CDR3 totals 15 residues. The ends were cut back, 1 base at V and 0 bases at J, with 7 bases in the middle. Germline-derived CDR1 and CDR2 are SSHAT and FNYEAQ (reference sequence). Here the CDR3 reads CASSLDMSSYNEQFF. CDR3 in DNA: TGTGCCAGCAGCTTAGATATGAGCTCCTACAATGAGCAGTTCTTC.

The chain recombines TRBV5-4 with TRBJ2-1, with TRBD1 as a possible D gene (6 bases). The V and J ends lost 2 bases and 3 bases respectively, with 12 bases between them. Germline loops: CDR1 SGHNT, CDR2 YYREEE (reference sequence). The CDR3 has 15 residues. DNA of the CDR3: TGTGCCAGCAGCTTAGCACAGGGAAACTACAATGAGCAGTTCTTC. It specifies CASSLAQGNYNEQFF.